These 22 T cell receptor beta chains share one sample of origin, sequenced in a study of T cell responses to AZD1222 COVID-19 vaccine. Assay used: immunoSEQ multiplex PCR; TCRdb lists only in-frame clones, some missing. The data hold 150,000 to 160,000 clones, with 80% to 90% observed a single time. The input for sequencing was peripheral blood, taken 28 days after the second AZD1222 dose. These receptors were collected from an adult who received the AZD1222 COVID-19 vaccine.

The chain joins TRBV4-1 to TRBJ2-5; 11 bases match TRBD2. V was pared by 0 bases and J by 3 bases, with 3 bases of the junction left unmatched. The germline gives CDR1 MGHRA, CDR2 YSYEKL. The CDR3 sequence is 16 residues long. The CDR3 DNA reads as TGCGCCAGCAGCCAAGAGGGACTAGCGGATAAAGAGACCCAGTACTTC. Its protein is CASSQEGLADKETQYF.

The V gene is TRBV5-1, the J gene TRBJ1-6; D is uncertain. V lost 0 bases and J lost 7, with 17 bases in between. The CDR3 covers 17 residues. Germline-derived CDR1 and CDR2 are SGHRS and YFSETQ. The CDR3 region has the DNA TGCGCCAGCAGCTTGGTTCTAGCGACCCTTGGGAATTCACCCCTCCACTTT. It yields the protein CASSLVLATLGNSPLHF.

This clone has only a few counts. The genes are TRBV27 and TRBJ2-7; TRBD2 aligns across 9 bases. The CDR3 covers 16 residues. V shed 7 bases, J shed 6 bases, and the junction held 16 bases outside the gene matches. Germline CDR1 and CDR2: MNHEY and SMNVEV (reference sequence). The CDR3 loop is CASTSSGTRAKREQYF. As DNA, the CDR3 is TGTGCCAGCACTTCTAGCGGGACCCGAGCAAAGCGCGAGCAGTACTTC.

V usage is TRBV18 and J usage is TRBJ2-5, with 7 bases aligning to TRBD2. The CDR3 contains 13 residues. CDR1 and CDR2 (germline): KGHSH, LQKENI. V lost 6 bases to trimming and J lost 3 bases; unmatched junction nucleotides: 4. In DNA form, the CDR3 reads TGTGCCAGCTCGCAAGGGACTAAAGAGACCCAGTACTTC. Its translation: CASSQGTKETQYF.

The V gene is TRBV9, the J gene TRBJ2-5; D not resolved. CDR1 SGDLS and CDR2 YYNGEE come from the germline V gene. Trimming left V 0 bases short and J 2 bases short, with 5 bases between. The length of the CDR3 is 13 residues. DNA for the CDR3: TGTGCCAGCAGCGTAGGCGCGCAAGAGACCCAGTACTTC. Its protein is CASSVGAQETQYF.

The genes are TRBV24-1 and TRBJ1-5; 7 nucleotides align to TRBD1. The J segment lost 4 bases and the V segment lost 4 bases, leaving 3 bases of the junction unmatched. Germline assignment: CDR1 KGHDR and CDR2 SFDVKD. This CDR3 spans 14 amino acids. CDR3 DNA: TGTGCCACCAGTGAACTGGGACAGAATCAGCCCCAGCATTTT. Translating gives CATSELGQNQPQHF.

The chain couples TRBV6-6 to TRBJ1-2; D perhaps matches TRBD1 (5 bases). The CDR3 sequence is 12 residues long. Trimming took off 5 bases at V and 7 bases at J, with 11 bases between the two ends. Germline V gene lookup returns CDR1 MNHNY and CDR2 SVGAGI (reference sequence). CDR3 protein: CASSAGGVGYTF. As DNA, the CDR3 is TGTGCCAGCAGTGCCGGAGGGGTTGGCTACACCTTC.

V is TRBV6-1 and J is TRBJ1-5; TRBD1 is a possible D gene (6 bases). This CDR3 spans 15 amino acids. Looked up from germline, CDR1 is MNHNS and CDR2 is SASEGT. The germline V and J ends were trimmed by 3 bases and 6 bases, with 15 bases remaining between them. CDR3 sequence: CASSEGHGRSQPQHF. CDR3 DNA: TGTGCCAGCAGTGAGGGACATGGAAGAAGTCAGCCCCAGCATTTT.

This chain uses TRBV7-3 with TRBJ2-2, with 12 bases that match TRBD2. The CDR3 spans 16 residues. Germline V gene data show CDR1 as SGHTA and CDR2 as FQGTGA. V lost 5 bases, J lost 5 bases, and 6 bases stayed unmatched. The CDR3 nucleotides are TGTGCCAGCAGCGCCTGGACTAGCGGGATGACCGGGGAGCTGTTTTTT. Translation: CASSAWTSGMTGELFF.

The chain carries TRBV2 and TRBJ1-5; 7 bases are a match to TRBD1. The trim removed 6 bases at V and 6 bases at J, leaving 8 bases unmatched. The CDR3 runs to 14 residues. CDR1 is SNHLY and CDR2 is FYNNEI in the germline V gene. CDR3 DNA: TGTGCCAGCAGCGGGGACAGCGCGGGTCAGCCCCAGCATTTT. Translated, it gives CASSGDSAGQPQHF. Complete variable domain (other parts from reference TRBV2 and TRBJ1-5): EPEVTQTPSHQVTQMGQEVILRCVPISNHLYFYWYRQILGQKVEFLVSFYNNEISEKSEIFDDQFSVERPDGSNFTLKIRSTKLEDSAMYFCASSGDSAGQPQHFGDGTRLSIL.

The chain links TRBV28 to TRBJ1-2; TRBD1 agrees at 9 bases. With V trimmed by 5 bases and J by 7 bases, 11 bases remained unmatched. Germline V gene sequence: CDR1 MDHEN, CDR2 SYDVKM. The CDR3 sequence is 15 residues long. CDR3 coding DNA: TGTGCCAGCAGTGGGGCTGGGGACAGGGTGGGTGGCTACACCTTC. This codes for CASSGAGDRVGGYTF.

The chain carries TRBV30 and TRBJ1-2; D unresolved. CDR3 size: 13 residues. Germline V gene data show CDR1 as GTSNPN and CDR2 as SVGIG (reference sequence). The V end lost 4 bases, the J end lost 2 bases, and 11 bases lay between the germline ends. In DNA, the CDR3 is TGTGCCTGGACGGAAGGGATAAACTATGGCTACACCTTC. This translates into CAWTEGINYGYTF.

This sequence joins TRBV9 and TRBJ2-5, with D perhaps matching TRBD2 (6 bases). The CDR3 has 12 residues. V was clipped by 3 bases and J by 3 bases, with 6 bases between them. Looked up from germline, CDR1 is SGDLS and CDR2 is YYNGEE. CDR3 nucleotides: TGTGCCAGCAGCGGGGGGGAAGAGACCCAGTACTTC. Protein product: CASSGGEETQYF.

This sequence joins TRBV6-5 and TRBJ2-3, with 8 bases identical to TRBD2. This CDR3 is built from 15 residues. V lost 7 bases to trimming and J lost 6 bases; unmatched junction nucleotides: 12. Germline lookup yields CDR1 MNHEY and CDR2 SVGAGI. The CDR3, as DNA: TGTGCCAGCACCCGTAGCGGGGCGTGGGGGGATACGCAGTATTTT. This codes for CASTRSGAWGDTQYF.

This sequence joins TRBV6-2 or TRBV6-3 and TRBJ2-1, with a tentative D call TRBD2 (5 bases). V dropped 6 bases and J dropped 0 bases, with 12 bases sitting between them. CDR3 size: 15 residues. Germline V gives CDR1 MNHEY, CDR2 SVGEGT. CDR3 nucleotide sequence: TGTGCCAGCAGCCAGGACTTGAGCTCCTACAATGAGCAGTTCTTC. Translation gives CASSQDLSSYNEQFF.

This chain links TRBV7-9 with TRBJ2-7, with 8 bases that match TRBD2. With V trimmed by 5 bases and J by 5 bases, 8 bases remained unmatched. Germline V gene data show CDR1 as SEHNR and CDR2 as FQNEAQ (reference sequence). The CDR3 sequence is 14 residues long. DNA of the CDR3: TGTGCCAGCAGCCCCGGGGGGGCTCTCAACGAGCAGTACTTC. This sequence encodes CASSPGGALNEQYF.

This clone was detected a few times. The CDR3: CASNQRTSGTTDTQYF. The CDR3 DNA sequence: TGTGCCAGCAACCAAAGGACTAGCGGGACCACAGATACGCAGTATTTT. V gene TRBV5-8 combines with J gene TRBJ2-3; 12 nucleotides agree with TRBD2. There are 16 residues in the CDR3. After removal of 6 bases from V and 2 bases from J, the junction contained 7 bases not matched to a gene. CDR1 is SGHTS and CDR2 is YDEGEE in the germline V gene.

The chain's CDR3 is CASSQGDGGSTDTQYF. The CDR3 DNA reads as TGCGCCAGCAGCCAAGGGGACGGGGGTTCCACAGATACGCAGTATTTT. The J gene is TRBJ2-3, the V gene TRBV4-1; D may be TRBD2 (6 bases). Germline CDR1 reads MGHRA; CDR2 reads YSYEKL. This CDR3 region has 16 residues. Trimming stripped 1 base from V and 2 bases from J, with 13 bases between.

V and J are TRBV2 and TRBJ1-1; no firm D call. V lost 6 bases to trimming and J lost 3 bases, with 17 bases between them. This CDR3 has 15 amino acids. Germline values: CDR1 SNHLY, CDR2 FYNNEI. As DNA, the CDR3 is TGTGCCAGCAGGCCGTCAATGGGCCTTTACACTGAAGCTTTCTTT. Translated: CASRPSMGLYTEAFF.

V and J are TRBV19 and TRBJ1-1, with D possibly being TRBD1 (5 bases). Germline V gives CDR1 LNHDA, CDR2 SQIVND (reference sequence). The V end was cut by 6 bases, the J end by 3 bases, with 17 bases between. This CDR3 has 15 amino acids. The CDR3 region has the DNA TGTGCCAGTAGCCGCGGGACCCCCCTTTACACTGAAGCTTTCTTT. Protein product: CASSRGTPLYTEAFF. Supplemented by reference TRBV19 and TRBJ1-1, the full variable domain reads DGGITQSPKYLFRKEGQNVTLSCEQNLNHDAMYWYRQDPGQGLRLIYYSQIVNDFQKGDIAEGYSVSREKKESFPLTVTSAQKNPTAFYLCASSRGTPLYTEAFFGQGTRLTVV.

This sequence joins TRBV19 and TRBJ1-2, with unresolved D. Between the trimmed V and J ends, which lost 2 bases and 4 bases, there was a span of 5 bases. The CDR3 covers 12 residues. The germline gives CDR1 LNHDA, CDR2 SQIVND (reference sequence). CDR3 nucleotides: TGTGCCAGTAGTATACTGGGCTATGGCTACACCTTC. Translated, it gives CASSILGYGYTF.

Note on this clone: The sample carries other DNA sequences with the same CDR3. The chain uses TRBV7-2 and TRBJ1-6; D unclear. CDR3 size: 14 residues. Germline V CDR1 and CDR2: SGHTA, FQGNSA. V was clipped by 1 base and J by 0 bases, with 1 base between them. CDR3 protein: CASSLGSYNSPLHF. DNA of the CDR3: TGTGCCAGCAGCTTAGGCTCCTATAATTCACCCCTCCACTTT. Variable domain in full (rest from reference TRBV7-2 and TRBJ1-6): GAGVSQSPSNKVTEKGKDVELRCDPISGHTALYWYRQSLGQGLEFLIYFQGNSAPDKSGLPSDRFSAERTGGSVSTLTIQRTQQEDSAVYLCASSLGSYNSPLHFGNGTRLTVT.